These T cell receptor beta chains were read from a single sample in a study of cytomegalovirus exposure and HLA in healthy donors. Produced via immunoSEQ multiplex PCR; TCRdb's table is partial and in-frame only. Among 90,000 to 150,000 clones listed, more than 75% were seen once. Sequenced: PBMCs. These receptors originate from a woman aged 40 to 50 in good health and CMV-seropositive. CDR3s include the opening cysteine and the closing phenylalanine or tryptophan. The D gene is left open where the match is weak. Where a row states a size, it is once, few, many or the class of an expanded clone; other rows omit it.

j_gene: TRBJ1-1; v_gene: TRBV6-4; abundance: NA; d_gene: NA; CDR3aa: CASSTGWNTEAFF; CDR3nt: TGTGCCAGCAGTACAGGGTGGAACACTGAAGCTTTCTTT
j_gene: TRBJ1-5; v_gene: TRBV30; abundance: few; d_gene: NA; CDR3aa: CAWSWAGSSNQPQHF; CDR3nt: TGTGCCTGGAGTTGGGCAGGATCAAGCAATCAGCCCCAGCATTTT
j_gene: TRBJ1-2; v_gene: TRBV7-9; abundance: few; d_gene: NA; CDR3aa: CASSLGPQRDRYYGYTF; CDR3nt: TGTGCCAGCAGCTTAGGCCCCCAGCGGGACCGGTACTATGGCTACACCTTC
j_gene: TRBJ1-2; v_gene: TRBV2; abundance: NA; d_gene: NA; CDR3aa: CASSLGRLEGYGYTF; CDR3nt: TGTGCCAGCAGCCTTGGGCGGCTCGAGGGCTATGGCTACACCTTC
j_gene: TRBJ2-3; v_gene: TRBV7-9; abundance: NA; d_gene: NA; CDR3aa: CASSLEGGPTDTQYF; CDR3nt: TGTGCCAGCAGCTTAGAGGGGGGGCCCACAGATACGCAGTATTTT
j_gene: TRBJ1-1; v_gene: TRBV6-5; abundance: NA; d_gene: NA; CDR3aa: CASSFRFRGGQAFF; CDR3nt: TGTGCCAGCAGTTTTCGTTTTAGGGGGGGTCAAGCTTTCTTT
j_gene: TRBJ2-1; v_gene: TRBV7-6; abundance: NA; d_gene: NA; CDR3aa: CASSARGNEQFF; CDR3nt: TGTGCCAGCAGCGCCAGGGGTAATGAGCAGTTCTTC
j_gene: TRBJ1-2; v_gene: TRBV25-1; abundance: NA; d_gene: NA; CDR3aa: CASNGGAGGYTF; CDR3nt: TGTGCCAGCAACGGTGGGGCCGGAGGCTACACCTTC
j_gene: TRBJ1-4; v_gene: TRBV9; abundance: NA; d_gene: TRBD1; CDR3aa: CASSVEGTGADEKLFF; CDR3nt: TGTGCCAGCAGCGTAGAGGGGACAGGGGCAGATGAAAAACTGTTTTTT
j_gene: TRBJ1-2; v_gene: TRBV30; abundance: NA; d_gene: NA; CDR3aa: CAYSPAGIYGYTF; CDR3nt: TGTGCCTACTCCCCAGCAGGTATCTATGGCTACACCTTC
j_gene: TRBJ2-1; v_gene: TRBV6-5; abundance: NA; d_gene: NA; CDR3aa: CASSYGASSYNEQFF; CDR3nt: TGTGCCAGCAGTTACGGTGCGAGCTCCTACAATGAGCAGTTCTTC